The next 29 T cell receptor beta chains were all read from a single sample in a study of T cells in Graves' hyperthyroidism and ophthalmopathy. RNA transcripts yielded amplified TCR beta CDR3 regions. TCR CDR3 regions were first amplified by RT-PCR with HTBI primers. TCRdb fed the multiplex PCR reads into MiXCR, producing one record per CDR3 protein. The data hold 500,000 or so distinct CDR3 sequences, with 15% to 20% observed a single time. Sequenced input: blood. The receptor set was obtained from a woman younger than 35 with Graves' ophthalmopathy.

This clonotype has a count of ten or more. The V and J genes are TRBV6-5 and TRBJ2-7; a weak D match, TRBD2 (6 bases). The CDR3 is made up of 15 amino acids. CDR1 is MNHEY, CDR2 SVGAGI, per germline. The V end lost 0 bases, the J end lost 1 base, and 10 bases lay between the germline ends. As DNA, the CDR3 is TGTGCCAGCAGTTACTCGGGAGGACTTTCCTACGAGCAGTACTTC. Its translation is CASSYSGGLSYEQYF.

This clonotype was counted at least ten times. This rearrangement joins TRBV18 to TRBJ1-5; the D gene is possibly TRBD1 (5 bases). Trimming took off 4 bases at V and 2 bases at J, with 6 bases between the two ends. Germline CDR1 and CDR2: KGHSH and LQKENI. This CDR3 has 13 amino acids. The CDR3 sequence: CASSQGRNQPQHF. The CDR3 DNA follows: TGTGCCAGCTCACAGGGGCGCAATCAGCCCCAGCATTTT. The full variable domain, completed using reference TRBV18 and TRBJ1-5, is NAGVMQNPRHLVRRRGQEARLRCSPMKGHSHVYWYRQLPEEGLKFMVYLQKENIIDESGMPKERFSAEFPKEGPSILRIQQVVRGDSAAYFCASSQGRNQPQHFGDGTRLSIL.

This clonotype was seen repeatedly, ten times or more. The V and J genes are TRBV29-1 and TRBJ2-7; D might be TRBD1 or TRBD2, each matching 6 bases. V was pared by 3 bases and J by 5 bases, with 17 bases between. The germline gives CDR1 SQVTM, CDR2 ANQGSEA. The CDR3 consists of 14 residues. CDR3 sequence reads: CSVDLGGARDEQYF. The CDR3 coding sequence is TGCAGCGTTGATTTGGGGGGCGCAAGGGACGAGCAGTACTTC.

This clonotype was detected ten times or more. The chain joins TRBV29-1 to TRBJ2-1, with D unclear. V was clipped by 3 bases and J by 4 bases, with 10 bases between them. This CDR3 is 13 amino acids long. CDR1 and CDR2 (germline): SQVTM, ANQGSEA. The CDR3 nucleotides are TGCAGCGTTGACAGGCCAAATTACAATGAGCAGTTCTTC. It translates to CSVDRPNYNEQFF.

In this sample, this clonotype turned up many times. This rearrangement joins TRBV7-9 to TRBJ1-2, with 7 nucleotides matching TRBD1. The J segment lost 2 bases and the V segment lost 1 base, leaving 1 base of the junction unmatched. There are 14 residues in the CDR3. Germline V gene lookup returns CDR1 SEHNR and CDR2 FQNEAQ (reference sequence). This CDR3 reads CASSLGGQNYGYTF. CDR3 in DNA: TGTGCCAGCAGCTTAGGGGGACAGAACTATGGCTACACCTTC.

Regarding this clonotype: This may be a read error: a much more frequent sequence differs by one nucleotide. The chain recombines TRBV28 with TRBJ1-6; 7 nucleotides align to TRBD1. The CDR3 spans 15 residues. Germline V gives CDR1 MDHEN, CDR2 SYDVKM. Here the CDR3 DNA reads TGTGCCAGCAGTTTCTCCCAGGGGGTCTGGGTGGCCCTCTACTTT. Its translation is CASSFSQGVWVALYF.

This clonotype has ten or more counts. The chain recombines TRBV11-2 with TRBJ1-2, with D unresolved. This CDR3 is 13 amino acids long. Germline assignment: CDR1 SGHAT and CDR2 FQNNGV. The V end was cut by 6 bases, the J end by 8 bases, with 16 bases between. CDR3 residues: CASRIGSGAGYTF. In DNA, the CDR3 is TGTGCCAGCAGGATTGGATCCGGAGCCGGCTACACCTTC.

The chain joins TRBV28 to TRBJ2-4; D call uncertain. V lost 8 bases to trimming and J lost 0 bases, with 8 bases between them. The CDR3 length is 13 residues. Germline V gene lookup returns CDR1 MDHEN and CDR2 SYDVKM. This CDR3 is CASGGSAKNIQYF. In DNA form, the CDR3 reads TGTGCCAGCGGCGGTTCAGCCAAAAACATTCAGTACTTC.

This chain connects TRBV4-1 to TRBJ1-1; D ambiguous. CDR1 and CDR2 from the germline V gene are MGHRA and YSYEKL. V dropped 5 bases and J dropped 5 bases, with 15 bases sitting between them. The CDR3 contains 14 residues. CDR3 sequence reads: CASSFKGIGTEAFF. The DNA of the CDR3 is TGCGCCAGCAGCTTCAAGGGTATCGGGACTGAAGCTTTCTTT.

This clonotype was seen only a few times. The gene calls are TRBV3-1 and TRBJ2-7, with 7 bases aligning to TRBD2. Unmatched junction bases numbered 9, after V lost 0 bases and J lost 7 bases. Germline-derived CDR1 and CDR2 are LGHDT and YNNKEL (reference sequence). The CDR3 runs 15 residues. CDR3 loop: CASSQDWREGNEQYF. CDR3 bases: TGTGCCAGCAGCCAAGATTGGAGGGAGGGAAATGAGCAGTACTTC.

This clonotype was counted many times. V is TRBV20-1 and J is TRBJ1-1; D ambiguous. The CDR3 spans 13 residues. CDR1 and CDR2 (germline): DFQATT, SNEGSKA (reference sequence). Trimming removed 3 bases at V and 3 bases at J, with 11 bases between. CDR3 in amino acids: CSASTQVYTEAFF. The CDR3 DNA reads TGCAGTGCTAGCACGCAGGTTTACACTGAAGCTTTCTTT.

The chain links TRBV5-6 to TRBJ2-7, with D unresolved. CDR1 and CDR2 (germline): SGHDT, YYEEEE. The CDR3 has 16 residues. Trimming shortened V by 3 bases and J by 0 bases, and 16 bases separated the two germline ends. CDR3 coding DNA: TGTGCCAGCAGCTGGACCCCCGCAGCAAGCTCCTACGAGCAGTACTTC. Encoded protein: CASSWTPAASSYEQYF.

This clonotype appeared a few times. The chain combines TRBV5-1 with TRBJ2-6; 11 bases are shared with TRBD1. The CDR3 spans 18 residues. The junction had 4 bases not matched to a gene; V was cut back by 0 bases and J by 2 bases. Germline V gene lookup returns CDR1 SGHRS and CDR2 YFSETQ. The CDR3 nucleotides read TGCGCCAGCAGCTTGGGTGGGACAGGGGGTACTGGGGCCAACGTCCTGACTTTC. Its protein is CASSLGGTGGTGANVLTF.

The V and J genes are TRBV7-2 and TRBJ2-1, with 14 bases fitting TRBD2. V shed 5 bases, J shed 4 bases, and the junction held 10 bases outside the gene matches. The CDR3 has 18 amino acids. From germline, CDR1 is SGHTA and CDR2 FQGNSA. This CDR3 is CASSPPGLAGEFYNEQFF. The CDR3 region has the DNA TGTGCCAGCAGCCCTCCGGGACTAGCGGGGGAGTTTTACAATGAGCAGTTCTTC.

This clonotype was detected a few times. The chain is built from TRBV18 and TRBJ2-1; no firm D call. The CDR3 has 13 residues. The V gene's germline CDR1 is KGHSH and CDR2 LQKENI. The V and J ends lost 0 bases and 10 bases respectively, with 10 bases between them. DNA for the CDR3: TGTGCCAGCTCACCACCCGATCTTGAAGAGCAGTTCTTC. It encodes CASSPPDLEEQFF.

This clonotype was seen only a few times. The J gene is TRBJ1-6, the V gene TRBV5-1, with 8 bases that match TRBD1. Germline CDR1 reads SGHRS; CDR2 reads YFSETQ. This CDR3 spans 14 amino acids. The trim removed 4 bases at V and 10 bases at J, leaving 7 bases unmatched. CDR3 nucleotides: TGCGCCAGCAGCACCGGACAGGGACGCTCACCCCTCCACTTT. As protein: CASSTGQGRSPLHF.

This clonotype was counted only a few times. The J gene is TRBJ2-7, the V gene TRBV4-1, with D perhaps TRBD1 or TRBD2 (6 bases each). Germline CDR1 reads MGHRA; CDR2 reads YSYEKL. This CDR3 has 14 residues. V gave up 3 bases and J gave up 4 bases, with 13 bases separating them. The CDR3 is CASSQARGRYEQYF. In DNA form, the CDR3 reads TGCGCCAGCAGCCAGGCACGGGGGCGTTACGAGCAGTACTTC.

This clonotype was seen repeatedly, ten times or more. The J gene is TRBJ2-1, the V gene TRBV3-1; D remains unclear. V lost 0 bases and J 2 bases, leaving 14 bases between the germline ends. CDR1 and CDR2 from the germline V gene are LGHDT and YNNKEL (reference sequence). The CDR3 has 17 residues. The chain's CDR3 is CASSQDRIGNPYNEQFF. CDR3 DNA sequence: TGTGCCAGCAGCCAAGACCGGATAGGGAATCCCTACAATGAGCAGTTCTTC.

Many counts were recorded for this clonotype. The chain joins TRBV3-1 to TRBJ1-2; 9 bases align to TRBD1. The V gene's germline CDR1 is LGHDT and CDR2 YNNKEL (reference sequence). The V segment lost 4 bases and the J segment 0 bases; nucleotides outside the gene matches: 6. The CDR3 spans 16 residues. DNA of the CDR3: TGTGCCAGCAGCCGCCGGGACAGGGACTCTAACTATGGCTACACCTTC. This codes for CASSRRDRDSNYGYTF.

This clonotype was picked up many times. The V and J genes are TRBV7-8 and TRBJ1-1, with no clear D. CDR3 length: 13 residues. Germline V gene sequence: CDR1 SGHVS, CDR2 FQNEAQ. V lost 8 bases to trimming and J lost 2 bases, with 12 bases between them. As DNA, the CDR3 is TGTGCCAGCGGGTCGGAGGGAAACACTGAAGCTTTCTTT. Encoded protein: CASGSEGNTEAFF.

This clonotype has only a few counts. The gene calls are TRBV14 and TRBJ1-6, with 9 bases that match TRBD1. Germline V gives CDR1 SGHDN, CDR2 FVKESK. The CDR3 consists of 18 residues. Unmatched junction bases numbered 7, after V lost 4 bases and J lost 0 bases. The CDR3 reads CASSRIQGASSYNSPLHF. DNA of the CDR3: TGTGCCAGCAGCCGGATACAGGGGGCCAGCTCCTATAATTCACCCCTCCACTTT.

This clonotype was seen at least ten times. V and J are TRBV6-1 and TRBJ1-5, with 7 bases lining up with TRBD1. The CDR3 is 13 residues long. Trimming removed 8 bases from V and 7 bases from J; junction bases left unmatched: 8. Per the germline V gene, CDR1 is MNHNS and CDR2 is SASEGT. CDR3 sequence: CASQTGQRQPQHF. DNA of the CDR3: TGTGCCAGCCAGACAGGGCAGAGACAGCCCCAGCATTTT.

This clonotype showed up many times. The chain links TRBV6-1 to TRBJ2-5; 7 nucleotides align to TRBD2. The CDR3 is made up of 14 amino acids. From germline, CDR1 is MNHNS and CDR2 SASEGT. The junction had 4 bases not matched to a gene; V was cut back by 5 bases and J by 1 base. CDR3 DNA: TGTGCCAGCAGTTACAGCGGGGCCCAAGAGACCCAGTACTTC. It yields the protein CASSYSGAQETQYF.

At least ten counts were recorded for this clonotype. The rearrangement links TRBV20-1 to TRBJ2-1; 14 bases agree with TRBD2. The ends lost 3 bases at V and 9 bases at J; junction bases unmatched: 4. Germline V CDR1 and CDR2: DFQATT, SNEGSKA (reference sequence). CDR3 size: 14 residues. DNA of the CDR3: TGCAGTGCTAGGACTAGCGGGAGGGCACGTGAGCAGTTCTTC. Encoded protein: CSARTSGRAREQFF.

The genes are TRBV5-4 and TRBJ1-2; D is unresolved. The ends were cut back, 1 base at V and 5 bases at J, with 15 bases in the middle. CDR3 length: 15 amino acids. Germline V CDR1 and CDR2: SGHNT, YYREEE (reference sequence). CDR3 DNA: TGTGCCAGCAGCTTGTCTCACAGTACTATGTATGGCTACACCTTC. It translates to CASSLSHSTMYGYTF.

This clonotype was found many times. CDR3 coding DNA: TGCAGTGCCGTCTCGGCGGGGGGCACCTCCTACAATGAGCAGTTCTTC. It encodes CSAVSAGGTSYNEQFF. This chain uses TRBV20-1 with TRBJ2-1, with 8 bases that match TRBD2. Germline V CDR1 and CDR2: DFQATT, SNEGSKA (reference sequence). The CDR3 has 16 residues. The V and J ends lost 6 bases and 0 bases, in that order; junction bases with no gene match: 10.

About this clonotype: This sequence may be a read error, since a much larger clone differs from it by one base. The CDR3 region is CPSSLGGDNQPQHF. DNA of the CDR3: TGCCCCAGCAGCTTGGGAGGGGACAATCAGCCCCAGCATTTT. This rearrangement joins TRBV5-1 to TRBJ1-5, with D maybe TRBD1 (5 bases). This CDR3 has 14 residues. CDR1 and CDR2 from the germline V gene are SGHRS and YFSETQ.

J is TRBJ1-2 and V is TRBV6-1; D might be TRBD1 (5 bases). V was clipped by 4 bases and J by 7 bases, with 10 bases between them. This CDR3 is 12 amino acids long. Germline CDR1 reads MNHNS; CDR2 reads SASEGT. CDR3 coding DNA: TGTGCCAGCAGTGTCCAAGGGGTTGGCTACACCTTC. It translates to CASSVQGVGYTF.

This clonotype was seen at least ten times. The CDR3 spells CASSLGDREGTEAFF. In DNA form, the CDR3 reads TGTGCCAGCAGCTTAGGGGACAGGGAGGGAACTGAAGCTTTCTTT. This rearrangement joins TRBV13 to TRBJ1-1; 8 bases line up with TRBD1. V lost 0 bases and J lost 5; bases outside the gene matches: 5. The CDR3 contains 15 residues. CDR1 PRHDT and CDR2 FYEKMQ come from the germline V gene (reference sequence).